The T cell receptor beta chain described here comes from a study of shared clonotypes between healthy human individuals. The authors divided CD4+ cells into CD45RA+ naive and CD45RA-negative memory subsets. The method was immunoSEQ multiplex PCR; TCRdb's version includes in-frame clones alone and lacks a portion of them. The sample lists 2 million to 2.5 million clones; 93% were seen once. The ends lost 0 bases at V and 5 bases at J; junction bases unmatched: 5. The CDR3 is 14 residues long. Germline values: CDR1 SGHRS, CDR2 YFSETQ. The specimen was naive CD4+ T cells from PBMCs. Subset indicated: CD45RA+ positively selected. The J gene is TRBJ2-7, the V gene TRBV5-1, with TRBD1 identical over 7 bases. The sequence was obtained from a man aged 18 to 29 in good health. Some clones in this sample may be carry-over from other donors' samples. CDR3 in DNA: TGCGCCAGCAGCTTGGTTTACAGGGGCGACGAGCAGTACTTC. Its translation: CASSLVYRGDEQYF.